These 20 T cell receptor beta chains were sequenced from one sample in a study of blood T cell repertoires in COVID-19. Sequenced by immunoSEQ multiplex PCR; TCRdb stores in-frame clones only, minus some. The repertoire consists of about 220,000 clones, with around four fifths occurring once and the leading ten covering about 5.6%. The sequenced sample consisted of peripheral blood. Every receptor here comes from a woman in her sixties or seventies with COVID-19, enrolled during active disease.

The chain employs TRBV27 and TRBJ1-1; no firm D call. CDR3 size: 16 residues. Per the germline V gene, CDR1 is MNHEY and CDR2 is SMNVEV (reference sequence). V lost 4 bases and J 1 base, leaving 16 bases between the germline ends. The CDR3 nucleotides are TGTGCCAGCAGTTCCCCTCCTGGCAGGTCGAACACTGAAGCTTTCTTT. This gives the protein CASSSPPGRSNTEAFF.

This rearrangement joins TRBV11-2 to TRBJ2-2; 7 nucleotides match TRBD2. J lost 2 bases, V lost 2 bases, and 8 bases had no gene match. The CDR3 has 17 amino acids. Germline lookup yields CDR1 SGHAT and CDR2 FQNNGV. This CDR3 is CASSLSLLAANTGELFF. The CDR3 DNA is TGTGCCAGCAGCTTATCACTCCTAGCGGCAAACACCGGGGAGCTGTTTTTT.

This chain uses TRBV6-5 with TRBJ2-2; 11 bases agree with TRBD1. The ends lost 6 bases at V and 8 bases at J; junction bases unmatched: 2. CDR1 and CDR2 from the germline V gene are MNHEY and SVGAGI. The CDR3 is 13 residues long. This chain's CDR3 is CASRGQGEGELFF. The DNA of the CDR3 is TGTGCCAGCAGGGGACAGGGGGAAGGGGAGCTGTTTTTT.

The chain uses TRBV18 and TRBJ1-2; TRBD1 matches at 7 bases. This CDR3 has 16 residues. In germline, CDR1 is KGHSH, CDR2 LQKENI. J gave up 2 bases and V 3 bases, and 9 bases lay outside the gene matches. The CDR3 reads CASSPQTGRSNYGYTF. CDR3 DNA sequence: TGTGCCAGCTCACCCCAGACAGGGAGGTCCAACTATGGCTACACCTTC.

Here the CDR3 DNA reads TGTGCCAGCAGTACACAGGGGGCGAGGCAGCCCCAGCATTTT. It translates to CASSTQGARQPQHF. The V call is TRBV6-5, the J call TRBJ1-5, with 9 bases aligning to TRBD1. The length of the CDR3 is 14 residues. CDR1 MNHEY and CDR2 SVGAGI come from the germline V gene. J lost 7 bases, V lost 5 bases, and 6 bases had no gene match.

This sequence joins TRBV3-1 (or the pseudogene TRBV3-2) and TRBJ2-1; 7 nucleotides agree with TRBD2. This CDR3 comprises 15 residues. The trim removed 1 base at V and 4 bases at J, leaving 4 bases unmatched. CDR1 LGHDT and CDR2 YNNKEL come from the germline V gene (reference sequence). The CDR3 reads CASSQATAGYNEQFF. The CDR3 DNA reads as TGTGCCAGCAGCCAAGCGACAGCGGGATACAATGAGCAGTTCTTC.

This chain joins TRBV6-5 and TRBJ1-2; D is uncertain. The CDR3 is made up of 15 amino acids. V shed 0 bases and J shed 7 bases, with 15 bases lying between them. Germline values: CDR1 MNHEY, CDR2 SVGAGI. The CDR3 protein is CASSYSMPGNGGYTF. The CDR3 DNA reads TGTGCCAGCAGTTACTCGATGCCGGGTAATGGTGGCTACACCTTC.

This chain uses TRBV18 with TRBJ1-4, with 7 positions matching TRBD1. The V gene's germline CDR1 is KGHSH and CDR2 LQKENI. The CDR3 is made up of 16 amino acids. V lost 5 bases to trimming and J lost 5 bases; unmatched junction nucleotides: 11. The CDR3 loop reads CASSFQSRQGNEKLFF. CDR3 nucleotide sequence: TGTGCCAGCTCATTTCAATCTCGACAGGGAAATGAAAAACTGTTTTTT.

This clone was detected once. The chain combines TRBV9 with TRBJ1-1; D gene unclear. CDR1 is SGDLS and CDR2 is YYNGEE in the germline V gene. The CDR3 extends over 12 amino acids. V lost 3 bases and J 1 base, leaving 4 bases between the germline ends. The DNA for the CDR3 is TGTGCCAGCAGCGCTACGAACACTGAAGCTTTCTTT. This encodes CASSATNTEAFF. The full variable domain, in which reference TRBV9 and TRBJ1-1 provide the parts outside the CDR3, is DSGVTQTPKHLITATGQRVTLRCSPRSGDLSVYWYQQSLDQGLQFLIQYYNGEERAKGNILERFSAQQFPDLHSELNLSSLELGDSALYFCASSATNTEAFFGQGTRLTVV.

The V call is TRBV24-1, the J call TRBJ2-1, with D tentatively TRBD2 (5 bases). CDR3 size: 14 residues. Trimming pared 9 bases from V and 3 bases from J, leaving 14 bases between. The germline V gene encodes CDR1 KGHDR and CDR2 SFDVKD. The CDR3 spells CATGMGVNYNEQFF. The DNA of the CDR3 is TGTGCCACCGGGATGGGAGTTAACTACAATGAGCAGTTCTTC.

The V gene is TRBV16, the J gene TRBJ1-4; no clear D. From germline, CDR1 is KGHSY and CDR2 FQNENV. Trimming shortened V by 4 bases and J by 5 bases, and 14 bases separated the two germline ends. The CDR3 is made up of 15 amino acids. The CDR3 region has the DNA TGTGCCAGCAGCCTAGAAGTGGCGGTAAATGAAAAACTGTTTTTT. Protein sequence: CASSLEVAVNEKLFF.

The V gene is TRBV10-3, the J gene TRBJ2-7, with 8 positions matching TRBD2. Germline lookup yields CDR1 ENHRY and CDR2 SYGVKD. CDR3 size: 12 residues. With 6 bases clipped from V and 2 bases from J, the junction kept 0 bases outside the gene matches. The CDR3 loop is CAISGRAYEQYF. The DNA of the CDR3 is TGTGCCATCAGCGGGAGGGCCTACGAGCAGTACTTC.

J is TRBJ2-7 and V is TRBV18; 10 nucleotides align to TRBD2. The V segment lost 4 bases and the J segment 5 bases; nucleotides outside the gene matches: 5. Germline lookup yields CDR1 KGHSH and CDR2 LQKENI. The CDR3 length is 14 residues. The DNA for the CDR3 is TGTGCCAGCTCACTTCTAGCGGGAGTTGACGAGCAGTACTTC. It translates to CASSLLAGVDEQYF. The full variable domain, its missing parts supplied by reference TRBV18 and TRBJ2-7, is NAGVMQNPRHLVRRRGQEARLRCSPMKGHSHVYWYRQLPEEGLKFMVYLQKENIIDESGMPKERFSAEFPKEGPSILRIQQVVRGDSAAYFCASSLLAGVDEQYFGPGTRLTVT.

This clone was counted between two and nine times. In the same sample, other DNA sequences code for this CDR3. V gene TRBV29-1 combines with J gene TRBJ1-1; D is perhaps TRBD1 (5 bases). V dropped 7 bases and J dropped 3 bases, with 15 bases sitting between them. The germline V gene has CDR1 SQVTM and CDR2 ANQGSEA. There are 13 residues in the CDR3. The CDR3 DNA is TGCAGCGGGGGTCGGGGGGTGGACACTGAAGCTTTCTTT. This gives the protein CSGGRGVDTEAFF. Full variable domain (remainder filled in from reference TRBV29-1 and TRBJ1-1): SAVISQKPSRDICQRGTSLTIQCQVDSQVTMMFWYRQQPGQSLTLIATANQGSEATYESGFVIDKFPISRPNLTFSTLTVSNMSPEDSSIYLCSGGRGVDTEAFFGQGTRLTVV.

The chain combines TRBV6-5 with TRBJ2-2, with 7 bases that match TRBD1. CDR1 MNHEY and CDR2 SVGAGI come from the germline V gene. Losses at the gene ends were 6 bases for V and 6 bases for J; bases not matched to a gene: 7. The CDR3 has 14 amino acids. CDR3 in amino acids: CASRSTGEAGELFF. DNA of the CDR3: TGTGCCAGCAGAAGTACAGGGGAAGCCGGGGAGCTGTTTTTT.

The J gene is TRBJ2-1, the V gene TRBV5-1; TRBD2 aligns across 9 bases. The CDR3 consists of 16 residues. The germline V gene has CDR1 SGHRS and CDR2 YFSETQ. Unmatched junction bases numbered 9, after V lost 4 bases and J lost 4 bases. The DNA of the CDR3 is TGCGCCAGCAGCCTCGATCTAGCGGGATTGTACAATGAGCAGTTCTTC. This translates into CASSLDLAGLYNEQFF.

The CDR3 here is CASSLRARDNEQFF. The CDR3 nucleotides are TGTGCCAGCAGCCTGAGGGCGCGGGACAATGAGCAGTTCTTC. The rearrangement links TRBV7-3 to TRBJ2-1, with D possibly matching TRBD2 (5 bases). Trimming removed 5 bases at V and 5 bases at J, with 13 bases between. Per the germline V gene, CDR1 is SGHTA and CDR2 is FQGTGA. The CDR3 is 14 amino acids.

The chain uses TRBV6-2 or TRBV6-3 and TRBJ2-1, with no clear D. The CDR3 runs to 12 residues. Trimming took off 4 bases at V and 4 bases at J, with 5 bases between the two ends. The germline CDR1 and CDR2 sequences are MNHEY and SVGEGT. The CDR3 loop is CASSSTYNEQFF. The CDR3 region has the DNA TGTGCCAGCAGTTCTACTTACAATGAGCAGTTCTTC.

This chain's CDR3 is CASSTLSQGYNQPQHF. The DNA for the CDR3 is TGTGCCAGTAGTACCCTTTCCCAGGGATACAATCAGCCCCAGCATTTT. The rearrangement links TRBV19 to TRBJ1-5; perhaps TRBD1 as D (5 bases). The V gene lost 4 bases and the J gene lost 3 bases, with 16 bases spanning the gap. The CDR3 spans 16 residues. Germline V lookup: CDR1 LNHDA, CDR2 SQIVND (reference sequence). The full variable domain, completed using reference TRBV19 and TRBJ1-5, is DGGITQSPKYLFRKEGQNVTLSCEQNLNHDAMYWYRQDPGQGLRLIYYSQIVNDFQKGDIAEGYSVSREKKESFPLTVTSAQKNPTAFYLCASSTLSQGYNQPQHFGDGTRLSIL.

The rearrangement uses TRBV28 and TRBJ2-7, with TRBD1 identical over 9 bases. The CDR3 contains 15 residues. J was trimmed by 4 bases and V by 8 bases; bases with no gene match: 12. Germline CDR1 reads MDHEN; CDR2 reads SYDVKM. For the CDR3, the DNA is TGTGCCAGCGTCACACCGGGACAGGGACAGTACGAGCAGTACTTC. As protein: CASVTPGQGQYEQYF.